The clone carrying this T cell receptor (beta chain) was seen only a few times. The antigen is undetermined. This sample was taken from a study of T cell clonotyping in hematopoietic cell transplantation. Study-wide findings and caveats: Recipient TCR diversity dropped after transplant; expanded clonotypes rose from day 30 to 180. CD4 and CD8 repertoire contributions could not be separated without sorting. Few recipient clonotypes overlapped donors; over 95% were de novo at given depth.

Clones were sequenced by immunoSEQ multiplex PCR, and TCRdb holds only the in-frame ones, with some missing. The table has fewer than 70,000 clones, around 94% seen once. Sequences were obtained from peripheral blood mononuclear cells. This TCR was recovered from a man in his fifties in good health. Some clones in this sample may be carry-over from other donors' samples.

The CDR3: CASSPGQGPVREQYF. CDR3 DNA: TGTGCCAGCAGCCCCGGACAGGGACCCGTACGGGAGCAGTACTTC. The chain uses TRBV11-2 and TRBJ2-7; 8 bases are shared with TRBD1. The CDR3 is made up of 15 amino acids. V gave up 5 bases and J gave up 7 bases; unmatched junction bases: 13. CDR1 is SGHAT and CDR2 is FQNNGV in the germline V gene.